Here is one T cell receptor beta chain with its context. There is no known antigen for this receptor. Base-call qualities are not available, and no considerably larger clone is one nucleotide away. These data come from a study of early T cells in non-severe SARS-CoV-2 infection (dated by TCRdb to about 2021). At the level of the whole study: Because TCR sequencing relied on bulk RNA taken from unsorted whole blood, pairing of alpha and beta chains was not possible. Summary of the overall study and its limitations: VDJdb matching was skewed toward anti-spike CD8 responses and likely underestimated virus-specific expansions by missing private and CD4 specificities.

The study was a case-control design nested within a healthcare worker cohort in London, UK, with weekly nasopharyngeal swab PCR tests and blood sampling. Healthcare workers were recruited between 23 and 31 March 2020, during the week of the UK lockdown, and were followed weekly for up to roughly 15 weeks. The library was obtained by 5' RACE. Reads for this sample came from a NextSeq 500. To correct for sequencing error and PCR bias, the TCR library protocol tagged individual cDNA molecules with unique molecular identifiers. Sequencing covered both TCR alpha and beta chains, and within each sample the abundances of alpha and beta sequences were tightly co-correlated. The paper's data handling went like this. Decombinator V4 was used to annotate TCR sequences for V gene, J gene and CDR3. Expanded TCRs were defined as changing significantly between any two time points under a Poisson model with p below 0.0001. TCR abundances were normalised to the total number of TCRs sequenced per sample and expressed as counts per million. MAIT TCRs were defined by TRAV1-2 paired with TRAJ12, TRAJ20 or TRAJ33, and iNKT TCRs by TRAV10 paired with TRAJ18. VDJdb, accessed 1 November 2021, was searched for CMV, EBV and SARS-CoV-2 annotated TCRs, with TCRs annotated for multiple antigens excluded. TCRdb took the public reads, trimmed them with fastp at Q25, ran MiXCR for clone calling and kept in-frame beta chains. Rows with one shared CDR3 protein collapse into an entry with the most common genes and DNA. The V and J calls were not made by the authors but by TCRdb's processing. The sample contains about 85,000 distinct CDR3 sequences, roughly an eighth of them found a single time. Of the sample, around 7% is held by the ten largest clones.

V is clipped by 5 bases and J by 4 bases, and the sequence between their germline boundaries is 11 bases long. The CDR3 covers 13 residues, taking in both the cysteine and the phenylalanine. Just the 39-base CDR3 DNA is kept, in frame starting at base 1. The specimen sequenced was whole blood. The origin of this receptor is an adult who was a healthcare worker with PCR-confirmed SARS-CoV-2 infection or an uninfected control (not recorded which). The V gene is TRBV12-3 or TRBV12-4 and the J gene is TRBJ2-5, with the D segment identity uncertain. CDR3 sequence: CASSPLLRETQYF. The DNA reads TGTGCCAGCAGTCCCCTCCTAAGAGAGACCCAGTACTTC.